This TCR beta chain comes out of a study of metastatic and nonmetastatic thyroid tumors. Study at large: Repertoire comparison spanned blood and tumor or nodule tissue of malignant and benign thyroid patients. Study-level findings and limits: Relative to benign nodules, malignant thyroid tumors were reportedly characterized by significantly elevated TCR beta diversity in blood and tumor.

Details on this clone: Its target is not known.

CDR1 SGDLS and CDR2 YYNGEE come from the germline V gene. The V end lost 2 bases, the J end lost 0 bases, and 9 bases lay between the germline ends. This CDR3 is 14 amino acids long. Authors' processing steps: A classifier for distant metastasis in papillary thyroid cancer was constructed using CDR3 differences observed across clinicopathological groups. TCRdb re-called the PCR reads with MiXCR. TCRdb's processing, not the study's, gives the V and J calls here. The sample has about 93,000 clones, 9.5% to 15% seen once. Ahead of thyroid surgery, no patient had received treatment of any kind. The chain uses TRBV9 and TRBJ2-7; D may be TRBD1 or TRBD2 (5 bases each). This receptor was identified in a female donor with papillary thyroid cancer or a benign thyroid nodule (not recorded which). Some clones in this sample may be carry-over from other donors' samples. Sequencing was performed on blood. CDR3: CASSVWGNSYEQYF. The DNA for the CDR3 is TGTGCCAGCAGCGTCTGGGGGAACTCCTACGAGCAGTACTTC.